The sequence of this T cell receptor (beta chain) was determined in a study of blood T cells in healthy people across ages. Isolation per sample recovered at least 7 million PBMCs. CDR1 is SGHVS and CDR2 is FQNEAQ in the germline V gene. This CDR3 region has 14 residues. With 5 bases clipped from V and 13 bases from J, the junction kept 11 bases outside the gene matches. Findings and limits, study-wide: Diversity was higher, and naive CD4+ cells more numerous, in long-lived donors than in aged donors. TCR beta diversity per million T cells fell roughly linearly with age.

Alongside a J-beta primer mix, a sample-barcoded 5' primer served in a second PCR lasting about 6 to 11 cycles. The template-switch adaptor was a 5' adaptor with 12 random nucleotides. It tagged each cDNA molecule. Each CDR3 protein is one row after TCRdb ran MiXCR on the 5' RACE reads. The sample holds hundreds of thousands of distinct CDR3 sequences, over 45% seen once. As regards this clonotype: Antigen unknown. It may be a read error: a sequence one base away is much more abundant.

Input material: blood. The chain couples TRBV7-8 to TRBJ2-1; TRBD1 agrees at 10 bases. The TCR was taken from a man aged 25 to 40 in good health. CDR3 nucleotides: TGTGCCAGCAGCGGGACAGGGGTTATGGAGACCCAGTTCTTC. Protein product: CASSGTGVMETQFF.